This T cell receptor (beta chain) is from a study of Tregs in tolerant kidney transplant recipients. Study-wide points: Activated donor B cell expansion appeared to reveal the most relevant donor-specific TCRbeta repertoire. Changing PCR primers prevented nucleotide comparison between some patients' samples.

Notes on this clone: Its antigen is unidentified.

Trimming shortened V by 5 bases and J by 1 base, and 21 bases separated the two germline ends. The V gene's germline CDR1 is SGHNT and CDR2 YENEEA. The CDR3 totals 17 residues. Using immunoSEQ multiplex PCR, the repertoire was profiled, and TCRdb retains in-frame clones only, with some absent. The table lists tens of thousands of clones, 80% to 90% of them singletons. Related graft donors supplied nonmyeloablative bone marrow transplants, and mixed chimerism was transient. Unstimulated Tregs (CD4+CD25+CD127-) and CD4+CD25- non-Tregs were sorted from PBMCs. The chain uses TRBV11-3 and TRBJ2-7, with D tentatively TRBD2 (7 bases). The receptor was derived from a human patient who received a combined kidney and bone marrow transplant. The graft donor may be the source of some T cells. The sequences come from CD4+ T cells from blood (PBMCs), collected 6 months after the transplant. CDR3 coding DNA: TGTGCCAGCAGCCCTCGCGGGGGACATTTAACATCCTACGAGCAGTACTTC. Residues: CASSPRGGHLTSYEQYF.